The 11 T cell receptor beta chains below come from one sample, sequenced in a study of tumor and adjacent non-tumor tissue in lung cancer. This sample's RNA came from whole unsorted tissue. Distant lung tissue was collected more than 3 cm away from the tumor edge. Three rounds of nested PCR, following a modified ARM-PCR protocol, produced the TCRbeta library. One entry per CDR3 protein results from TCRdb running MiXCR on the multiplex PCR reads. This sample yields approximately 100,000 distinct CDR3 sequences, of which about 60% are seen a single time; roughly 19% belongs to the top ten. The sample taken for sequencing was distant non-tumor lung tissue. These receptors were collected from a man aged 25-40 years with non-small cell lung cancer.

Ten or more counts support this clonotype. This chain uses TRBV30 with TRBJ2-2; no clear D. The length of the CDR3 is 14 residues. Germline V lookup: CDR1 GTSNPN, CDR2 SVGIG (reference sequence). V gave up 3 bases and J gave up 6 bases, with 14 bases separating them. The CDR3 protein is CAWRDGTGSGELFF. The CDR3 DNA is TGTGCCTGGAGGGACGGAACCGGGTCCGGGGAGCTGTTTTTT.

This sequence joins TRBV29-1 and TRBJ2-2, with 9 bases aligning to TRBD1. CDR1 is SQVTM and CDR2 is ANQGSEA in the germline V gene. The J segment lost 6 bases and the V segment lost 8 bases, leaving 10 bases of the junction unmatched. CDR3 length equals 14 residues. CDR3: CSISGDRAAGELFF. The DNA of the CDR3 is TGCAGCATTTCAGGGGACAGGGCTGCCGGGGAGCTGTTTTTT.

The rearrangement joins TRBV11-2 to TRBJ1-2; D unresolved. The CDR3 has 12 amino acids. Germline assignment: CDR1 SGHAT and CDR2 FQNNGV. V lost 5 bases and J 11 bases, leaving 15 bases between the germline ends. This CDR3 is CASSATDSGYTF. The CDR3 DNA sequence: TGTGCCAGCAGCGCGACGGATTCTGGATACACCTTC.

About this clonotype itself: Relative to the germline gene, one junction end is altered; a read error may explain this. This chain links TRBV20-1 with TRBJ2-7; 11 bases map to TRBD2. Germline V CDR1 and CDR2: DFQATT, SNEGSKA (reference sequence). The CDR3 contains 17 residues. The CDR3 coding sequence is TGCAGTGCTAGAGATCCGGGATTAGCGGGAGGGCCCGACGAGCAGTACTTT. This encodes CSARDPGLAGGPDEQYF.

The rearrangement uses TRBV20-1 and TRBJ2-2; tentatively, D is TRBD2 (6 bases). The germline V and J ends were trimmed by 7 bases and 0 bases, with 18 bases remaining between them. CDR3 length: 16 amino acids. Germline V gene lookup returns CDR1 DFQATT and CDR2 SNEGSKA (reference sequence). DNA for the CDR3: TGCAGTGTGGCGGGGATGGTAGCAACGAACACCGGGGAGCTGTTTTTT. It is translated as CSVAGMVATNTGELFF.

Worth noting for this clonotype: A clone one base away is much larger, so this may be a read error. The rearrangement joins TRBV12-3 or TRBV12-4 to TRBJ1-2; TRBD1 agrees at 12 bases. This CDR3 is built from 14 residues. J was trimmed by 8 bases and V by 2 bases; bases with no gene match: 3. As DNA, the CDR3 is TGTGCCAGCAGTTTAAGGGACAGGGGGCACGGCTACACCTTC. It specifies CASSLRDRGHGYTF.

Concerning this clonotype: A read error may explain this, as a much larger clone is one base away. This rearrangement joins TRBV14 to TRBJ1-6; D is ambiguous. CDR3 size: 16 residues. V lost 7 bases to trimming and J lost 0 bases, with 13 bases between them. Germline V gene lookup returns CDR1 SGHDN and CDR2 FVKESK. The CDR3 sequence: CASNHRIFSYNSPLHF. The CDR3 DNA reads as TGTGCCAGCAACCATCGGATATTCTCCTATAATTCACCCCTCCACTTT.

A word on this clonotype: A much larger clone sits a single nucleotide away, making a read error possible. The chain joins TRBV6-2 or TRBV6-3 to TRBJ2-3; D gene unclear. The J call is uncertain, as TRBJ1-5 better fits the DNA end. Per germline, CDR1 MNHEY and CDR2 SVGEGT. The CDR3 totals 14 residues. The CDR3 region is CASNQPERRDTQHF. CDR3 nucleotide sequence: TGTGCCAGCAATCAACCTGAACGTCGGGATACGCAGCATTTT.

As to this clonotype: The final CDR3 position lacks the conserved phenylalanine or tryptophan, pointing to a likely read error. This sequence joins TRBV6-5 and TRBJ1-1; no reliable D call. This CDR3 has 12 residues. Between the trimmed V and J ends, which lost 10 bases and 8 bases, there was a span of 17 bases. Germline V gene lookup returns CDR1 MNHEY and CDR2 SVGAGI. Written as DNA, the CDR3 is TGTGCCACTTCCATGGCGGGGAGGGAAGCTTTCTTA. This translates into CATSMAGREAFL.

This clonotype was counted a few times. Compared with germline, one end of the junction differs, possibly owing to a read error. This rearrangement joins TRBV5-6 to TRBJ2-7; no reliable D call. The CDR3 totals 14 residues. Germline-derived CDR1 and CDR2 are SGHDT and YYEEEE. Here the CDR3 reads CASSLAPGSYKQYF. CDR3 nucleotide sequence: TGTGCCAGCAGCTTGGCTCCGGGCTCCTACAAGCAGTACTTC.

This clonotype appeared many times. The chain has TRBV6-5 and TRBJ1-1; D is ambiguous. There are 13 residues in the CDR3. Trimming took 4 bases from V and 1 from J, leaving 7 bases between them. The germline V gene encodes CDR1 MNHEY and CDR2 SVGAGI. The CDR3: CASSLGRNTEAFF. The CDR3 DNA reads TGTGCCAGCAGTTTAGGCAGGAACACTGAAGCTTTCTTT.